The subject of this entry is one T cell receptor (beta chain). Sequencing used immunoSEQ multiplex PCR; TCRdb keeps in-frame clones, though not all of them. The sample carries 130,000 or so clones, around nine tenths recorded once. These data belong to a study of control samples from healthy donors and cancer patients. CDR1 SEHNR and CDR2 FQNEAQ come from the germline V gene (reference sequence). This CDR3 contains 16 residues. V was cut by 1 base and J by 2 bases, with 12 bases left in between. The V gene is TRBV7-9, the J gene TRBJ2-1; TRBD2 is a possible D gene (7 bases). The sequence was collected from a man in his fifties or sixties in good health. The sequenced material came from blood. The CDR3 DNA follows: TGTGCCAGCAGCTTAGATGGCGGGGGCCCCTACAATGAGCAGTTCTTC. Protein sequence: CASSLDGGGPYNEQFF. Filled out from reference TRBV7-9 and TRBJ2-1, the complete variable domain reads DTGVSQNPRHKITKRGQNVTFRCDPISEHNRLYWYRQTLGQGPEFLTYFQNEAQLEKSRLLSDRFSAERPKGSFSTLEIQRTEQGDSAMYLCASSLDGGGPYNEQFFGPGTRLTVL.